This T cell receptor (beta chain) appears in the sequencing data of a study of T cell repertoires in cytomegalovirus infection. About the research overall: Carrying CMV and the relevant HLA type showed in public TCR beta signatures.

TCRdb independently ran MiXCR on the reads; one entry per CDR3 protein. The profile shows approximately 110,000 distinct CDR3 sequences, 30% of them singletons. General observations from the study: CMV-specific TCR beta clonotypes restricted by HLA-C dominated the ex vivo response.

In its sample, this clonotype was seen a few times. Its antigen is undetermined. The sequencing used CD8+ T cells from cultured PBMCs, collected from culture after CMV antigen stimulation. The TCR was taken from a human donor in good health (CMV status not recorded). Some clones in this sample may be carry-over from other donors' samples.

The CDR3 coding sequence is TGTGCCAGCAGCTCGCAGAGGCTGAGCTCCTACAATGAGCAGTTCTTC. It is translated as CASSSQRLSSYNEQFF. The chain uses TRBV7-9 and TRBJ2-1; D remains unclear. The CDR3 extends over 16 amino acids. Germline-derived CDR1 and CDR2 are SEHNR and FQNEAQ (reference sequence). The V and J ends lost 4 bases and 0 bases respectively, with 13 bases between them.